This T cell receptor (beta chain) was sequenced during a study of STAT5B mutations in CD4+ large granular lymphocyte leukemia. Study results and caveats: Compared with healthy controls (2/35), patient top clones favored TRBV06 (8/27).

For this clone: The antigen is unknown.

From germline, CDR1 is SNHLY and CDR2 FYNNEI. V gave up 8 bases and J gave up 1 base; unmatched junction bases: 10. The CDR3 is made up of 16 amino acids. Control samples were healthy donors' buffy coats. TCRdb's copy holds only in-frame clones and misses some; the assay was immunoSEQ multiplex PCR. The data hold approximately 30,000 clones, with approximately 67% observed a single time. The source is a human donor in good health. The specimen sequenced was CD4+ T cells from blood buffy coats. The chain joins TRBV2 to TRBJ2-2; 7 bases line up with TRBD2. CDR3 in DNA: TGTGCCAGCGTGGGAGGGGCCCCTAGGAACACCGGGGAGCTGTTTTTT. This gives the protein CASVGGAPRNTGELFF.